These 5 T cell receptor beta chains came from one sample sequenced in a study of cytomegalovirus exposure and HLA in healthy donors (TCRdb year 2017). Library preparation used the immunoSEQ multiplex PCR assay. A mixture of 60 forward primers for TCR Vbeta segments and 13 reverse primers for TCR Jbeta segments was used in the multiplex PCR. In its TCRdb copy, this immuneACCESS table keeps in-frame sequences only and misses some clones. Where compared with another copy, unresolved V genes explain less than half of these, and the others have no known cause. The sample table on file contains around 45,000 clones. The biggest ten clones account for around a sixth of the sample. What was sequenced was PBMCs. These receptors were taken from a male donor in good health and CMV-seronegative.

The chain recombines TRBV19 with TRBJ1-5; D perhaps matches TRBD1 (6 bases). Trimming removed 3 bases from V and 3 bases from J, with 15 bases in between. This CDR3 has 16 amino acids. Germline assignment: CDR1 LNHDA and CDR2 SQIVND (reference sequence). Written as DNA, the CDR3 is TGTGCCAGTAGTATGAGTTCTGGACAGCTCAATCAGCCCCAGCATTTT. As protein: CASSMSSGQLNQPQHF.

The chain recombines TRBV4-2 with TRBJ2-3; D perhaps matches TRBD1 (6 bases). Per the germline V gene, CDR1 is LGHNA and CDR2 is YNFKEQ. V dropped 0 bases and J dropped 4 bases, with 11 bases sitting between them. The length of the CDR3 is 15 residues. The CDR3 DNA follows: TGTGCCAGCAGCCAAGAATGGCAGGGGTCAGATACGCAGTATTTT. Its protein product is CASSQEWQGSDTQYF.

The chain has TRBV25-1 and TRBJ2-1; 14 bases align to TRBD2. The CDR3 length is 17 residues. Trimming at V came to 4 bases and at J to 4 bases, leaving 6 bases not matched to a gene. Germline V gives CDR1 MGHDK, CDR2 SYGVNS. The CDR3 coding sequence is TGTGCCAGCAGTGGGGGGACTAGCGGGGGCGGGTACAATGAGCAGTTCTTC. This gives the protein CASSGGTSGGGYNEQFF.

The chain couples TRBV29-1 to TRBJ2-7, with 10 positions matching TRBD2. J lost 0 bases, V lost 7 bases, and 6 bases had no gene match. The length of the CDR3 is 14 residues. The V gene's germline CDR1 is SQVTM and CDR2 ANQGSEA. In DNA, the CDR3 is TGCAGCGCATCTAGCGGGGGCCTCTCCTACGAGCAGTACTTC. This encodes CSASSGGLSYEQYF.

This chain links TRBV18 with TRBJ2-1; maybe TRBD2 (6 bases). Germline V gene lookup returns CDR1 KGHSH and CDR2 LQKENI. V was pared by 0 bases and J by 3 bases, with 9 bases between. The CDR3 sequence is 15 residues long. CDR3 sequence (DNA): TGTGCCAGCTCACCACCGGGGACTGGCTACAATGAGCAGTTCTTC. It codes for CASSPPGTGYNEQFF.